The rows below give T cell receptor beta chains drawn from one sample of a study of CD8+CD57+ T cells in acquired aplastic anemia. TCRdb re-derived calls from the reads in MiXCR, one entry per CDR3 protein. The repertoire consists of under 200,000 distinct CDR3 sequences, with roughly 47% occurring once and the leading ten covering about 1.1%. The specimen sequenced was sorted CD4+, CD8+, or CD8+CD57+ T cells (not recorded which) from PBMCs. The source is a human donor in good health. Each CDR3 is given with its conserved first and last residue. A D gene is named only where the DNA matches it firmly. Clone size is given for some rows only: seen once, a few or many times, or a class if the clone is expanded.

CDR3 length | D gene | clone size | J gene | V gene | CDR3 protein | CDR3 DNA
17 | TRBD2 | many | TRBJ2-1 | TRBV7-2 | CASSPGTSNLMPDEQFF | TGTGCCAGCAGCCCAGGGACTAGCAACTTAATGCCGGATGAGCAGTTCTTC
12 | NA | NA | TRBJ2-1 | TRBV10-1 | CASSRGADEQFF | TGCGCCAGCAGCCGTGGGGCAGATGAGCAGTTCTTC
15 | NA | NA | TRBJ2-7 | TRBV28 | CASSSPGTPYYEQYF | TGTGCCAGCAGTTCCCCCGGGACACCCTACTACGAGCAGTACTTC
13 | NA | NA | TRBJ1-2 | TRBV2 | CASRRDTNYGYTF | TGTGCCAGCAGGAGAGACACTAACTATGGCTACACCTTC
13 | NA | few | TRBJ1-5 | TRBV27 | CASSPGQNYPQHF | TGTGCCAGCAGTCCCGGACAGAACTACCCCCAGCATTTT
17 | NA | NA | TRBJ1-5 | TRBV11-2 | CASSPGINIISNQPQHF | TGTGCCAGCAGCCCCGGGATAAACATCATTAGCAATCAGCCCCAGCATTTT
14 | NA | many | TRBJ1-5 | TRBV4-3 | CASSQEPRNQPQHF | TGCGCCAGCAGCCAAGAGCCACGGAATCAGCCCCAGCATTTT
14 | NA | NA | TRBJ1-2 | TRBV6-1 | CASSEGSGPYGYTF | TGTGCCAGCAGTGAAGGGTCGGGCCCCTATGGCTACACCTTC
15 | NA | many | TRBJ1-1 | TRBV5-1 | CASRLGASMNTEAFF | TGCGCCAGCAGGTTGGGGGCCAGCATGAACACTGAAGCTTTCTTT
17 | NA | many | TRBJ2-7 | TRBV14 | CASSQPRAGKSSYEQYF | TGTGCCAGCAGCCAACCCCGGGCAGGGAAATCCTCCTACGAGCAGTACTTC
12 | TRBD1 | NA | TRBJ2-3 | TRBV7-9 | CASSKDRDTQYF | TGTGCCAGCAGCAAGGACAGGGATACGCAGTATTTT
12 | NA | NA | TRBJ1-1 | TRBV7-2 | CASSLRYTEAFF | TGTGCCAGCAGCTTACGCTACACTGAAGCTTTCTTT
13 | TRBD1 | many | TRBJ1-2 | TRBV5-1 | CASRPDRGYGYTF | TGCGCCAGCAGGCCCGACAGGGGTTATGGCTACACCTTC
11 | NA | NA | TRBJ2-1 | TRBV29-1 | CSVSLANEQFF | TGCAGCGTTTCTCTGGCCAATGAGCAGTTCTTC
13 | TRBD1 | NA | TRBJ1-6 | TRBV7-9 | CASSSQGDSPLHF | TGTGCCAGCAGCTCTCAGGGGGACTCACCCCTCCACTTT
14 | NA | many | TRBJ1-1 | TRBV6-1 | CASESGAMNTEAFF | TGTGCCAGCGAAAGCGGTGCTATGAACACTGAAGCTTTCTTT
16 | NA | NA | TRBJ2-1 | TRBV12-3/TRBV12-4 | CASSLEISHRANEQFF | TGTGCCAGCAGTTTAGAGATCTCCCATAGAGCCAATGAGCAGTTCTTC
16 | NA | many | TRBJ2-1 | TRBV11-1 | CASSFPTLTLAFEQFF | TGTGCCAGCAGCTTCCCCACACTTACCCTCGCCTTTGAGCAGTTCTTC
12 | NA | NA | TRBJ2-5 | TRBV10-3 | CDISESRETQYF | TGTGACATCAGTGAGTCGCGGGAGACCCAGTACTTC
15 | NA | NA | TRBJ1-4 | TRBV5-1 | CASSLGDVTNENLFF | TGCGCCAGCAGCTTGGGAGATGTGACTAATGAAAACCTGTTTTTT
14 | TRBD2 | many | TRBJ2-7 | TRBV28 | CASSFGGSPHEQYF | TGTGCCAGCAGTTTCGGCGGGAGTCCCCACGAGCAGTACTTC
15 | NA | NA | TRBJ1-2 | TRBV19 | CASSVPGHGVYGYTF | TGTGCCAGTAGTGTTCCGGGACACGGTGTCTATGGCTACACCTTC
14 | TRBD2 | NA | TRBJ2-1 | TRBV29-1 | CSVVTSRSINEQFF | TGCAGCGTTGTGACTAGCAGGTCAATCAATGAGCAGTTCTTC
13 | NA | NA | TRBJ1-5 | TRBV7-2 | CASSLSLVQPQHF | TGTGCCAGCAGCTTAAGTTTGGTTCAGCCCCAGCATTTT
16 | TRBD2 | many | TRBJ2-3 | TRBV20-1 | CSAITSGGFSTDTQYF | TGCAGTGCTATTACTAGCGGGGGTTTTAGTACAGATACGCAGTATTTT
13 | TRBD1 | NA | TRBJ2-6 | TRBV7-9 | CASRGTGGNVLTF | TGTGCCAGCAGGGGGACAGGGGGCAACGTCCTGACTTTC
15 | TRBD1 | many | TRBJ1-4 | TRBV2 | CASRLRVEGAGKLFF | TGTGCCAGCAGATTAAGGGTGGAGGGGGCAGGTAAACTGTTTTTT
15 | TRBD1 | many | TRBJ1-5 | TRBV7-9 | CASSPGQGADQPQHF | TGTGCCAGCAGCCCGGGACAGGGGGCGGATCAGCCCCAGCATTTT
12 | NA | once | TRBJ2-2 | TRBV3-1 | CASTSNTGELFF | TGTGCCAGCACGTCGAACACCGGGGAGCTGTTTTTT
15 | TRBD2 | NA | TRBJ2-3 | TRBV20-1 | CSAGAGASGVDTQYF | TGCAGTGCTGGGGCTGGGGCTAGCGGGGTGGATACGCAGTATTTT
12 | NA | many | TRBJ1-1 | TRBV5-6 | CAFSRANTEAFF | TGTGCCTTCTCCCGGGCGAACACTGAAGCTTTCTTT
19 | NA | once | TRBJ2-7 | TRBV10-3 | CAISELQAQSQRADYEQYF | TGTGCCATCAGTGAGTTGCAGGCGCAGTCTCAGCGGGCCGACTACGAGCAGTACTTC
18 | NA | few | TRBJ1-4 | TRBV4-3 | CASRPRYVRGATNEKLFF | TGCGCCAGCAGGCCAAGATATGTCAGGGGAGCAACTAATGAAAAACTGTTTTTT
11 | TRBD2 | NA | TRBJ2-1 | TRBV6-1 | CASSQGLVRFF | TGTGCCAGCAGTCAGGGACTAGTGCGGTTCTTC
16 | NA | NA | TRBJ2-7 | TRBV28 | CASSFRAFRGPYGQYF | TGTGCCAGCAGTTTCAGGGCATTTCGGGGCCCCTACGGGCAGTACTTC
18 | TRBD2 | NA | TRBJ2-7 | TRBV25-1 | CASSEYRVRGSANYEQYF | TGTGCCAGCAGTGAATACAGGGTGCGGGGGTCGGCGAACTACGAGCAGTACTTC